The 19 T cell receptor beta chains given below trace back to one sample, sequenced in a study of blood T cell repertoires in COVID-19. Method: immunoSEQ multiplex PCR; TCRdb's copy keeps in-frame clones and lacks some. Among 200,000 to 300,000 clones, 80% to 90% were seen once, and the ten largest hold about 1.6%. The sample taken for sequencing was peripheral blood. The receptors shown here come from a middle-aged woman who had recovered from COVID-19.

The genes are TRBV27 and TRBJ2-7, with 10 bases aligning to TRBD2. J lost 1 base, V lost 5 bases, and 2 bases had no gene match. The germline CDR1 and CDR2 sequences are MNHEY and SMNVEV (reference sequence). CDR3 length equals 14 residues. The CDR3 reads CASSPTSGSYEQYF. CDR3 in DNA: TGTGCCAGCAGTCCGACTAGCGGGTCCTACGAGCAGTACTTC.

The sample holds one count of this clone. This CDR3 reads CASSQGAVANYGYTF. Here the CDR3 DNA reads TGCGCCAGCAGCCAAGGAGCGGTAGCTAACTATGGCTACACCTTC. The chain is built from TRBV4-3 and TRBJ1-2, with no clear D. Germline CDR1 reads LGHNA; CDR2 reads YSLEER. The CDR3 totals 15 residues. V was cut by 1 base and J by 0 bases, with 9 bases left in between.

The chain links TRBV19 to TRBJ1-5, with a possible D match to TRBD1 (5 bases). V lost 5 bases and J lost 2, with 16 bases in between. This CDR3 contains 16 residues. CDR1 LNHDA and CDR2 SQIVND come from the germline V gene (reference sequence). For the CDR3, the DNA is TGTGCCAGTAGTCCTCGGGTAGGGGCGGGCAATCAGCCCCAGCATTTT. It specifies CASSPRVGAGNQPQHF.

CDR3 protein: CAFLELRAKNIQYF. The CDR3 coding sequence is TGTGCCTTCCTCGAGCTCAGGGCCAAAAACATTCAGTACTTC. This chain links TRBV2 with TRBJ2-4; D gene uncertain. V lost 11 bases and J 1 base, leaving 15 bases between the germline ends. The CDR3 spans 14 residues. Germline-derived CDR1 and CDR2 are SNHLY and FYNNEI. Drawing the rest from reference TRBV2 and TRBJ2-4, the complete variable domain is EPEVTQTPSHQVTQMGQEVILRCVPISNHLYFYWYRQILGQKVEFLVSFYNNEISEKSEIFDDQFSVERPDGSNFTLKIRSTKLEDSAMYFCAFLELRAKNIQYFGAGTRLSVL.

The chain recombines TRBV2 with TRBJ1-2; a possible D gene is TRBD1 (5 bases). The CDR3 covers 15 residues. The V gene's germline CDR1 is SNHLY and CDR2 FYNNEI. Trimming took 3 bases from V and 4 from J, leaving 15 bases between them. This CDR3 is CASSEGRGWGYGYTF. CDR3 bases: TGTGCCAGCAGTGAGGGGAGGGGATGGGGCTATGGCTACACCTTC.

This CDR3 is CASSPGTGEGNEQFF. The CDR3, as DNA: TGTGCCAGCAGCCCAGGGACAGGGGAGGGCAATGAGCAGTTCTTC. The chain combines TRBV11-2 with TRBJ2-1; 10 bases line up with TRBD1. This CDR3 contains 15 residues. CDR1 and CDR2 (germline): SGHAT, FQNNGV. V lost 5 bases and J lost 6; bases outside the gene matches: 7.

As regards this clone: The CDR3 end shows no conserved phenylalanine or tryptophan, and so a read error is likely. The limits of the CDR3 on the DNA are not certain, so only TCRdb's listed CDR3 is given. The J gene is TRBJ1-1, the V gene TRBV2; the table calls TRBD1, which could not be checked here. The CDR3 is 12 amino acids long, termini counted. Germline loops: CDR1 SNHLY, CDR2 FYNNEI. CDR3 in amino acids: CASSVRTQGALI.

The CDR3 is CATSDLLGAGDTQYF. The CDR3 coding sequence is TGTGCCACCAGTGATTTGCTGGGGGCCGGGGATACGCAGTATTTT. J is TRBJ2-3 and V is TRBV24-1, with D perhaps matching TRBD1 (6 bases). V lost 0 bases to trimming and J lost 6 bases, with 12 bases between them. This CDR3 has 15 amino acids. From germline, CDR1 is KGHDR and CDR2 SFDVKD.

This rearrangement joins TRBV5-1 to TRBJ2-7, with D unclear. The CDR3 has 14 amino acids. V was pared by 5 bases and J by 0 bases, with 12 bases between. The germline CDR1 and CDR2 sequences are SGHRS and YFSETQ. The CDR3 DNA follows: TGCGCCAGCAGGGCAGAACCCTTCTCCTACGAGCAGTACTTC. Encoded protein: CASRAEPFSYEQYF. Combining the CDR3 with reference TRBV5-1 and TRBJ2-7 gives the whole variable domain KAGVTQTPRYLIKTRGQQVTLSCSPISGHRSVSWYQQTPGQGLQFLFEYFSETQRNKGNFPGRFSGRQFSNSRSEMNVSTLELGDSALYLCASRAEPFSYEQYFGPGTRLTVT.

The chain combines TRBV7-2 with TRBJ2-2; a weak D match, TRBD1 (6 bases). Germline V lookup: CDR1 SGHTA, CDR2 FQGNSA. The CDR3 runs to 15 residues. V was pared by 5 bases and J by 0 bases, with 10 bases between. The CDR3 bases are TGTGCCAGCAGCCCTTGGACAGCGAACACCGGGGAGCTGTTTTTT. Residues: CASSPWTANTGELFF.

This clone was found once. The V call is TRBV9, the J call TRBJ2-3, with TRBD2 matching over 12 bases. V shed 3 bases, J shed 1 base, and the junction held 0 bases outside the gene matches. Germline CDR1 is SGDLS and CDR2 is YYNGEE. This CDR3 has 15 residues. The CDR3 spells CASSGTSGGTDTQYF. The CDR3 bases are TGTGCCAGCAGCGGGACTAGCGGGGGCACAGATACGCAGTATTTT.

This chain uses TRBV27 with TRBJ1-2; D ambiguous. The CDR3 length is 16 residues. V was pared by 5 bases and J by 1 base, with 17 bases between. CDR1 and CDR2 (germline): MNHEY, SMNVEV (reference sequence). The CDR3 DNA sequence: TGTGCCAGCAGTCCGTCGTATGGGCCGATTAACTATGGCTACACCTTC. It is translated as CASSPSYGPINYGYTF.

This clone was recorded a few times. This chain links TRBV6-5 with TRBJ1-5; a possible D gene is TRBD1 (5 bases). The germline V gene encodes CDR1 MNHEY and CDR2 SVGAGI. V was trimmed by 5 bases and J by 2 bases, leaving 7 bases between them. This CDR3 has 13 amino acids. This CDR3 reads CASSPRGNQPQHF. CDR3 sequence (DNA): TGTGCCAGCAGTCCCAGGGGCAATCAGCCCCAGCATTTT.

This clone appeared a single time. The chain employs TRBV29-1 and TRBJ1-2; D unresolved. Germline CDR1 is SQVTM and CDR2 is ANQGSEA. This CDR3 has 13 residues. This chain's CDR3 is CSASRPHIYGYTF. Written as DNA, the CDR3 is TGCAGTGCCTCCCGTCCGCACATCTATGGCTACACCTTC.

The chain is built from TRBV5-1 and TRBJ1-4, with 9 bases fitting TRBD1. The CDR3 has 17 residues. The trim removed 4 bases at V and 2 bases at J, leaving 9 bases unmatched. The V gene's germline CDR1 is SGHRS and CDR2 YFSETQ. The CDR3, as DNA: TGCGCCAGCAGCCCGGGACAGGGTAGTACCACTAATGAAAAACTGTTTTTT. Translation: CASSPGQGSTTNEKLFF. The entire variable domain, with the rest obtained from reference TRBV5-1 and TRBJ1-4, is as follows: KAGVTQTPRYLIKTRGQQVTLSCSPISGHRSVSWYQQTPGQGLQFLFEYFSETQRNKGNFPGRFSGRQFSNSRSEMNVSTLELGDSALYLCASSPGQGSTTNEKLFFGSGTQLSVL.

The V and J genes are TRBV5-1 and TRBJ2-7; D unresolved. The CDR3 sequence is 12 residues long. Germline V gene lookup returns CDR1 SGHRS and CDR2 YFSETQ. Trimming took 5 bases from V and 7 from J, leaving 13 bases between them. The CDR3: CASSTSAVEQYF. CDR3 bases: TGCGCCAGCAGTACATCCGCTGTAGAGCAGTACTTC.

The CDR3 DNA reads TGTGCCAGCAGCGCCTCTTGGGGCTTGCGTGAGACCCAGTACTTC. Amino acids: CASSASWGLRETQYF. V usage is TRBV9 and J usage is TRBJ2-5; possibly TRBD1 for D (5 bases). Trimming took off 3 bases at V and 5 bases at J, with 17 bases between the two ends. Looked up from germline, CDR1 is SGDLS and CDR2 is YYNGEE. CDR3 length: 15 amino acids.

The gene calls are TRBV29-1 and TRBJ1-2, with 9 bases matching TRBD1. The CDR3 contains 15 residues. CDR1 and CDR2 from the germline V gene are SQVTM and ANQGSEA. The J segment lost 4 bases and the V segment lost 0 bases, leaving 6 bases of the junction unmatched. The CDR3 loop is CSVEEWDRAFYGYTF. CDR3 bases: TGCAGCGTTGAAGAATGGGACAGGGCCTTCTATGGCTACACCTTC.

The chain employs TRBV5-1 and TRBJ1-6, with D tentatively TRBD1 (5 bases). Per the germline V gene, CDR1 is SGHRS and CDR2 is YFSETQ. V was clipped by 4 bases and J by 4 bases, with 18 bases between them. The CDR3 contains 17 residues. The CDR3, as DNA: TGCGCCAGCAGCCAGTCAATCGGGGCGGGATATAATTCACCCCTCCACTTT. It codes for CASSQSIGAGYNSPLHF.